This T cell receptor beta chain was profiled in a study of radiotherapy plus CTLA-4 blockade in lung cancer. Overall study context: Objective responses arose in approximately 19% of patients, and approximately 31% experienced disease control.

Clones were sequenced by immunoSEQ multiplex PCR, and TCRdb holds only the in-frame ones, with some missing. Among about 62,000 clones listed, around 76% were seen once. Turning to this clone: Its antigen is currently unknown.

Findings and caveats of the study: Blood-borne expansion of tumor-derived TCR clones followed radiotherapy plus ipilimumab. Early shifts in blood T cell clones, with interferon-beta, reportedly predicted response best.

Germline lookup yields CDR1 SGHAT and CDR2 FQNNGV. This CDR3 has 15 amino acids. Trimming took 4 bases from V and 8 from J; bases not matched to a gene: 8. In chemo-refractory metastatic non-small-cell lung cancer, patients got ipilimumab CTLA-4 blockade together with focal radiation. The gene calls are TRBV11-2 and TRBJ2-1; the match to TRBD2 covers 10 bases. This receptor was obtained from a human donor with non-small cell lung cancer who had a complete response to radiotherapy plus ipilimumab. The sequences come from peripheral blood, collected from a patient treated with radiotherapy plus ipilimumab. This CDR3 is CASSWSSGSRHEQFF. CDR3 nucleotides: TGTGCCAGCAGCTGGTCTAGCGGGAGTCGCCATGAGCAGTTCTTC.